This T cell receptor (beta chain) was recorded in a study of T cell repertoires in aging, cancer and after chemotherapy. Study overall: Clear clonal overlap appeared across healthy donor samples taken over several months to years.

The germline gives CDR1 MNHEY, CDR2 SVGAGI. The CDR3 is made up of 15 amino acids. Trimming at V came to 7 bases and at J to 4 bases, leaving 7 bases not matched to a gene. Amplification of TCR beta used genomic DNA extracted from peripheral blood. General observations from the study: Across the chemotherapy interval, each cancer cohort showed higher median generation probability, suggesting thymic rebound. No conclusions about immunological memory after chemotherapy can be drawn from the repertoire data. In cancer patients, declining TCR diversity with age involved lost richness and lost evenness.

On this clonotype itself: Its antigen is unknown.

Rearranged V-D-J TRB sequences were amplified with a mixed TRB-A/B primer pool. MiXCR was run by TCRdb on the multiplex PCR reads, yielding one entry per CDR3 protein. In the table there are approximately 7,600 distinct CDR3 sequences, over 35% of which are singletons. V and J are TRBV6-5 and TRBJ2-2; 9 nucleotides match TRBD1. Input material: blood. This TCR derives from a human donor in good health. The CDR3 here is CASNYRGRATGELFF. CDR3 DNA sequence: TGTGCCAGCAACTACAGGGGGCGAGCCACCGGGGAGCTGTTTTTT.